A selection of T cell receptor beta chains follows, all from one sample in a study of molecular identifiers for immune sequencing clone quantification. TCRdb reprocessed the PCR reads with MiXCR, giving one entry per CDR3 protein. The sample includes approximately 630,000 distinct CDR3 sequences, 25% of them seen just once. The material sequenced was naive CD8+ T cells from blood, with Jurkat cell RNA spiked in. These receptor sequences come from a human donor in good health. Some libraries in this study had Jurkat cell RNA spiked in. CDR3s include the opening cysteine and the closing phenylalanine or tryptophan. A D gene is named only where the DNA matches it firmly. The listing skips clone size in some rows; elsewhere it reads once, few, many or a size class.

NA	NA	14	TRBV6-2/TRBV6-3	TRBJ1-1	CASSYGSMNTEAFF	TGTGCCAGCAGTTACGGCAGTATGAACACTGAAGCTTTCTTT
NA	NA	14	TRBV19	TRBJ2-2	CASSIIGNTGELFF	TGTGCCAGTAGTATAATTGGCAACACCGGGGAGCTGTTTTTT
TRBD1	NA	15	TRBV19	TRBJ2-7	CASSIRQGVVYEQYF	TGTGCCAGTAGTATCCGACAGGGGGTAGTGTACGAGCAGTACTTC
NA	many	16	TRBV15	TRBJ2-2	CATSRDRDRSTGELFF	TGTGCCACCAGCAGAGATAGAGACAGGTCCACCGGGGAGCTGTTTTTT
TRBD1	many	19	TRBV11-2	TRBJ2-6	CASSHGTGIPLSGANVLTF	TGTGCCAGCAGCCACGGGACAGGTATCCCTTTGTCTGGGGCCAACGTCCTGACTTTC
NA	many	14	TRBV11-2	TRBJ2-5	CASSLGSIQETQYF	TGTGCCAGCAGCTTAGGGTCTATCCAAGAGACCCAGTACTTC
NA	NA	19	TRBV25-1	TRBJ2-5	CASSDPTSNPAGAGETQYF	TGTGCCAGCAGTGACCCAACCTCTAACCCGGCAGGGGCGGGAGAGACCCAGTACTTC
NA	many	18	TRBV5-6	TRBJ2-3	CASSLYLGRPLRPDTQYF	TGTGCCAGCAGCTTGTACCTCGGACGCCCATTGCGTCCAGATACGCAGTATTTT
TRBD1	NA	15	TRBV12-5	TRBJ2-5	CASGTGTGFGETQYF	TGTGCTAGTGGAACAGGGACAGGGTTCGGAGAGACCCAGTACTTC
TRBD1	NA	19	TRBV6-6	TRBJ2-6	CASTAFSQGAIPGANVLTF	TGTGCCAGCACCGCTTTTTCACAGGGGGCCATACCTGGAGCCAACGTCCTGACTTTC
NA	many	13	TRBV28	TRBJ1-1	CASRRTVNTEAFF	TGTGCCAGCAGAAGGACGGTGAACACTGAAGCTTTCTTT
TRBD1	NA	17	TRBV7-6	TRBJ2-2	CASGPTAGGTVTGELFF	TGTGCCAGCGGCCCGACGGCAGGGGGCACGGTCACCGGGGAGCTGTTTTTT
NA	many	15	TRBV28	TRBJ1-5	CASNPQGSRNQPQHF	TGTGCCAGCAATCCCCAGGGGAGTCGCAATCAGCCCCAGCATTTT